These T cell receptor beta chains were read from a single sample in a study of untreated major depressive disorder. The protocol was immunoSEQ multiplex PCR, while the TCRdb copy is restricted to in-frame clones and leaves out a portion. The repertoire holds under 15,000 clones, with about 93% as singletons. The sample comprised CD4+ T cells from PBMCs. The receptors originated from a man aged 25-45 years with major depressive disorder. CDR3s include the opening cysteine and the closing phenylalanine or tryptophan. The D gene is left open where the match is weak. Clone size is stated in some rows and not others, as once, few, many or a class when expanded.

CDR3nt: TGTGCCTGGAGTAGGGGGCTGGAAGATACGCAGTATTTT; CDR3aa: CAWSRGLEDTQYF; v_gene: TRBV30; d_gene: TRBD1; j_gene: TRBJ2-3; abundance: .
CDR3nt: TGTGCCAGCAAAAGGGTGGGAAACATTGGCTACACCTTC; CDR3aa: CASKRVGNIGYTF; v_gene: TRBV5-8; d_gene: .; j_gene: TRBJ1-2; abundance: .
CDR3nt: TGTGCCAGCAGCTTGGAGCCCGGGATTCTGAACACTGAAGCTTTCTTT; CDR3aa: CASSLEPGILNTEAFF; v_gene: TRBV5-4; d_gene: .; j_gene: TRBJ1-1; abundance: .
CDR3nt: TGTGCCAGCAGCTTAGCCGGGGGGACCAATGAGCAGTTCTTC; CDR3aa: CASSLAGGTNEQFF; v_gene: TRBV11-2; d_gene: TRBD2; j_gene: TRBJ2-1; abundance: .
CDR3nt: TGTGCCAGCAGCTCCGGGACAGCCTATGGCTACACCTTC; CDR3aa: CASSSGTAYGYTF; v_gene: TRBV7-9; d_gene: TRBD1; j_gene: TRBJ1-2; abundance: .
CDR3nt: TGTGCCAGCAGGGATGTGGTCACTGAAGCTTTCTTT; CDR3aa: CASRDVVTEAFF; v_gene: TRBV6-1; d_gene: .; j_gene: TRBJ1-1; abundance: .
CDR3nt: TGCGCCAGTGTACAGGGGAACTATGGCTACACCTTC; CDR3aa: CASVQGNYGYTF; v_gene: TRBV10-2; d_gene: TRBD1; j_gene: TRBJ1-2; abundance: .
CDR3nt: TGTGCCAGCAGCTTCGACAGGCTAGAAGCTTTCTTT; CDR3aa: CASSFDRLEAFF; v_gene: TRBV5-4; d_gene: .; j_gene: TRBJ1-1; abundance: .
CDR3nt: TGTGCCAGCAGTTCATCCGGGGGCCCCAGCGAGACCCAGTACTTC; CDR3aa: CASSSSGGPSETQYF; v_gene: TRBV6-5; d_gene: .; j_gene: TRBJ2-5; abundance: .
CDR3nt: TGTGCCAGCGCTAGCGGCCTTACAGATACGCAGTATTTT; CDR3aa: CASASGLTDTQYF; v_gene: TRBV7-2; d_gene: TRBD2; j_gene: TRBJ2-3; abundance: once
CDR3nt: TGTGCCAGCCAGGGGGCTCATAATTCACCCCTCCACTTT; CDR3aa: CASQGAHNSPLHF; v_gene: TRBV2; d_gene: TRBD1; j_gene: TRBJ1-6; abundance: once
CDR3nt: TGCGCCAGCAGCCAAGTATGGACAGGGGTCGCAGATACGCAGTATTTT; CDR3aa: CASSQVWTGVADTQYF; v_gene: TRBV4-1; d_gene: TRBD1; j_gene: TRBJ2-3; abundance: .
CDR3nt: TGTGCCAGCAGCTTAGTAAGGGGGGCCCTCTTCAAGAGCACAGATACGCAGTATTTT; CDR3aa: CASSLVRGALFKSTDTQYF; v_gene: TRBV7-8; d_gene: .; j_gene: TRBJ2-3; abundance: .
CDR3nt: TGTGCCAGCAGCCAAGTTGGCAGGGGGTACGGCTACACCTTC; CDR3aa: CASSQVGRGYGYTF; v_gene: TRBV14; d_gene: TRBD1; j_gene: TRBJ1-2; abundance: few
CDR3nt: TGCGCCAGCAGCCTCTCCGGGACAGGGGATCAGCCCCAGCATTTT; CDR3aa: CASSLSGTGDQPQHF; v_gene: TRBV4-1; d_gene: TRBD1; j_gene: TRBJ1-5; abundance: .
CDR3nt: TGTGCCACCAGCAGAGATAAGACAGGCCCGTTGGAAGCTTTCTTT; CDR3aa: CATSRDKTGPLEAFF; v_gene: TRBV15; d_gene: .; j_gene: TRBJ1-1; abundance: once
CDR3nt: TGTGCCAGCAGCCTCAGGACACGCACCTACAATGAGCAGTTCTTC; CDR3aa: CASSLRTRTYNEQFF; v_gene: TRBV5-4; d_gene: .; j_gene: TRBJ2-1; abundance: .
CDR3nt: TGTGCCAGCAGCTGGTTAGCGGACACTGAAGCTTTCTTT; CDR3aa: CASSWLADTEAFF; v_gene: TRBV5-5; d_gene: .; j_gene: TRBJ1-1; abundance: .
CDR3nt: TGTGCCAGCAGCTTGGACAGCCGGAGCGGGGAGCTGTTTTTT; CDR3aa: CASSLDSRSGELFF; v_gene: TRBV5-4; d_gene: .; j_gene: TRBJ2-2; abundance: .
CDR3nt: TGTGCCAGCTCGTCCCGCAGGGGAAGGATGAACACTGAAGCTTTCTTT; CDR3aa: CASSSRRGRMNTEAFF; v_gene: TRBV27; d_gene: .; j_gene: TRBJ1-1; abundance: .
CDR3nt: TGTGCCAGCAGCCTCACAGGGGAGGGTGAAGCTTTCTTT; CDR3aa: CASSLTGEGEAFF; v_gene: TRBV6-5; d_gene: TRBD1; j_gene: TRBJ1-1; abundance: .
CDR3nt: TGTGCCAGCAGAATGGACACCCTTGGGGAGCAGTACTTC; CDR3aa: CASRMDTLGEQYF; v_gene: TRBV6-5; d_gene: .; j_gene: TRBJ2-7; abundance: .
CDR3nt: TGTGCCAGCAGCTTCGGACCTGAGTATGGCTACACCTTC; CDR3aa: CASSFGPEYGYTF; v_gene: TRBV7-3; d_gene: .; j_gene: TRBJ1-2; abundance: .
CDR3nt: TGCGCCAGCAGTGAGTCTAGTGCCAGGGCGTATACGCAGTATTTT; CDR3aa: CASSESSARAYTQYF; v_gene: TRBV10-2; d_gene: .; j_gene: TRBJ2-3; abundance: .
CDR3nt: TGTGCCAGCAGCTTTGAAGGGATCACTTCCTACGAGCAGTACTTC; CDR3aa: CASSFEGITSYEQYF; v_gene: TRBV5-8; d_gene: .; j_gene: TRBJ2-7; abundance: .
CDR3nt: TGTGCCAGCAGCTTTCCAGGGACAGGGCAAAATTCACCCCTCCACTTT; CDR3aa: CASSFPGTGQNSPLHF; v_gene: TRBV7-8; d_gene: TRBD1; j_gene: TRBJ1-6; abundance: .
CDR3nt: TGTGCCAGCAGTGAAGCGAATAACCGTGGCCCCTATGGCTACACCTTC; CDR3aa: CASSEANNRGPYGYTF; v_gene: TRBV6-1; d_gene: .; j_gene: TRBJ1-2; abundance: .
CDR3nt: TGTGCCATCAGTCCTCGGGGGGACGAGCAGTACTTC; CDR3aa: CAISPRGDEQYF; v_gene: TRBV10-3; d_gene: TRBD2; j_gene: TRBJ2-7; abundance: .
CDR3nt: TGTGCCAGCAGTGAAGTCGTCACACCACCCTACAATGAGCAGTTCTTC; CDR3aa: CASSEVVTPPYNEQFF; v_gene: TRBV6-1; d_gene: .; j_gene: TRBJ2-1; abundance: .
CDR3nt: TGTGCCAGTAGTCCGACAGTAACCACGGGCTACACCTTC; CDR3aa: CASSPTVTTGYTF; v_gene: TRBV19; d_gene: .; j_gene: TRBJ1-2; abundance: .
CDR3nt: TGTGCCACCCGGGACACCCTCACTGAAGCTTTCTTT; CDR3aa: CATRDTLTEAFF; v_gene: TRBV10-3; d_gene: .; j_gene: TRBJ1-1; abundance: .
CDR3nt: TGTGCCAGCAGCCAAGAACATAATTCACCCCTCCACTTT; CDR3aa: CASSQEHNSPLHF; v_gene: TRBV4-2; d_gene: .; j_gene: TRBJ1-6; abundance: .
CDR3nt: TGTGCCATCAGTGCGAGGCAGGACACTGAAGCTTTCTTT; CDR3aa: CAISARQDTEAFF; v_gene: TRBV10-3; d_gene: .; j_gene: TRBJ1-1; abundance: .
CDR3nt: TGTGCCAGCAGTTACCAGGGCAGAGCGAACACTGAAGCTTTCTTT; CDR3aa: CASSYQGRANTEAFF; v_gene: TRBV6-5; d_gene: .; j_gene: TRBJ1-1; abundance: .
CDR3nt: TGCGCCAGCAGCTCGGCCGGCATTTCTGGAGTCGAGCAGTACTTC; CDR3aa: CASSSAGISGVEQYF; v_gene: TRBV5-1; d_gene: .; j_gene: TRBJ2-7; abundance: once
CDR3nt: TGCGCCAGCGGTACAGGGTTTAACCAGCCCCAGCATTTT; CDR3aa: CASGTGFNQPQHF; v_gene: TRBV10-2; d_gene: .; j_gene: TRBJ1-5; abundance: .
CDR3nt: TGTGCCAGCAGGGACAGCTTAACGTCCGGGGAGCTGTTTTTT; CDR3aa: CASRDSLTSGELFF; v_gene: TRBV6-6; d_gene: .; j_gene: TRBJ2-2; abundance: .
CDR3nt: TGTGCCAGCTCACGTGACTTACCTAGCACAGATACGCAGTATTTT; CDR3aa: CASSRDLPSTDTQYF; v_gene: TRBV18; d_gene: .; j_gene: TRBJ2-3; abundance: .
CDR3nt: TGTGCCAGCAGCTTAAGTGCATCTGGGGCCAACGTCCTGACTTTC; CDR3aa: CASSLSASGANVLTF; v_gene: TRBV7-3; d_gene: .; j_gene: TRBJ2-6; abundance: few
CDR3nt: TGTGCCAGCAGCCCTCGGGGGGTCGGGGAGCTGTTTTTT; CDR3aa: CASSPRGVGELFF; v_gene: TRBV6-1; d_gene: TRBD2; j_gene: TRBJ2-2; abundance: .
CDR3nt: TGCAGCGCCATAGACAGTTATAGCAATCAGCCCCAGCATTTT; CDR3aa: CSAIDSYSNQPQHF; v_gene: TRBV29-1; d_gene: .; j_gene: TRBJ1-5; abundance: .
CDR3nt: TGTGCCAGCAGCTTAGTGGCAGGGGGCACTTCACCCCTCCACTTT; CDR3aa: CASSLVAGGTSPLHF; v_gene: TRBV7-8; d_gene: TRBD1; j_gene: TRBJ1-6; abundance: few
CDR3nt: TGCGCCAGCAGCTTGGGACCCTTTGGGTCCTACAATGAGCAGTTCTTC; CDR3aa: CASSLGPFGSYNEQFF; v_gene: TRBV5-1; d_gene: .; j_gene: TRBJ2-1; abundance: .
CDR3nt: TGTGCCAGCAGTGAGACCGGGTTCTATAATTCACCCCTCCACTTT; CDR3aa: CASSETGFYNSPLHF; v_gene: TRBV2; d_gene: .; j_gene: TRBJ1-6; abundance: .
CDR3nt: TGTGCCAGCAGCCAAAGCCGGACAGGGGGCACCGGGGAGCTGTTTTTT; CDR3aa: CASSQSRTGGTGELFF; v_gene: TRBV7-9; d_gene: TRBD1; j_gene: TRBJ2-2; abundance: .
CDR3nt: TGCGCCAGCAGCTTGGCGGGGAATGAGCAGTTCTTC; CDR3aa: CASSLAGNEQFF; v_gene: TRBV5-1; d_gene: .; j_gene: TRBJ2-1; abundance: .
CDR3nt: TGCGCCAGCAATATGGCAGGCTCCTACGAGCAGTACTTC; CDR3aa: CASNMAGSYEQYF; v_gene: TRBV10-2; d_gene: .; j_gene: TRBJ2-7; abundance: .
CDR3nt: TGCGCCAGCAGCGATCCGTCCGCCGGGAGTTTTAATGAAAAACTGTTTTTT; CDR3aa: CASSDPSAGSFNEKLFF; v_gene: TRBV5-1; d_gene: .; j_gene: TRBJ1-4; abundance: .
CDR3nt: TGTGCCAGCAGCATGGGTTGGAACACTGAAGCTTTCTTT; CDR3aa: CASSMGWNTEAFF; v_gene: TRBV9; d_gene: .; j_gene: TRBJ1-1; abundance: .
CDR3nt: TGCGCCAGCAGCAGGGCGGGTATAAGCACTGAAGCTTTCTTT; CDR3aa: CASSRAGISTEAFF; v_gene: TRBV4-1; d_gene: .; j_gene: TRBJ1-1; abundance: .
CDR3nt: TGCAGCGTTACTAGCGGGGGGGCCGGGGAGACCCAGTACTTC; CDR3aa: CSVTSGGAGETQYF; v_gene: TRBV29-1; d_gene: TRBD2; j_gene: TRBJ2-5; abundance: once
CDR3nt: TGTGCCAGCAGCTCAGGGAATCGGAACACTGAAGCTTTCTTT; CDR3aa: CASSSGNRNTEAFF; v_gene: TRBV13; d_gene: .; j_gene: TRBJ1-1; abundance: .